What follows describes a single T cell receptor (beta chain). TCRdb passed the RT-PCR reads through MiXCR, listing each CDR3 protein once. This sample has about 88,000 distinct CDR3 sequences, with around 48% found just once. The sample comes from a study of patients and donors after allogeneic stem cell transplantation. This CDR3 contains 15 residues. Germline V gene lookup returns CDR1 MGHRA and CDR2 YSYEKL. The ends were cut back, 0 bases at V and 0 bases at J, with 8 bases in the middle. Source material: blood, either unsorted or a sorted T cell fraction (not recorded which). The chain links TRBV4-1 to TRBJ1-1; D gene uncertain. This receptor was obtained from a human donor who was either an allogeneic HSCT recipient or a stem cell or donor lymphocyte infusion donor (not recorded which). It is not recorded whose cells these are; they may come from a transplant donor. CDR3 sequence (DNA): TGCGCCAGCAGCCAAGAGGGGTGGATGAACACTGAAGCTTTCTTT. Residues: CASSQEGWMNTEAFF.